The TCR beta chain under discussion was sequenced for a study of T cell changes during pregnancy in multiple sclerosis. This CDR3 comprises 17 residues. Germline loops: CDR1 KGHSH, CDR2 LQKENI. Trimming at V came to 0 bases and at J to 2 bases, leaving 2 bases not matched to a gene. Some clones are missing from TCRdb's copy, which holds only in-frame ones; the method was immunoSEQ multiplex PCR. The sample holds approximately 48,000 clones, roughly 92% seen once. The rearrangement links TRBV18 to TRBJ2-6; 9 nucleotides agree with TRBD2. This TCR derives from a female donor with multiple sclerosis, enrolled in a pregnancy study. Specimen: CD4+ T cells from peripheral blood mononuclear cells, collected after pregnancy. The CDR3 coding sequence is TGTGCCAGCTCACCACCCGCGGGAGGGACTGGGGCCAACGTCCTGACTTTC. This sequence encodes CASSPPAGGTGANVLTF.